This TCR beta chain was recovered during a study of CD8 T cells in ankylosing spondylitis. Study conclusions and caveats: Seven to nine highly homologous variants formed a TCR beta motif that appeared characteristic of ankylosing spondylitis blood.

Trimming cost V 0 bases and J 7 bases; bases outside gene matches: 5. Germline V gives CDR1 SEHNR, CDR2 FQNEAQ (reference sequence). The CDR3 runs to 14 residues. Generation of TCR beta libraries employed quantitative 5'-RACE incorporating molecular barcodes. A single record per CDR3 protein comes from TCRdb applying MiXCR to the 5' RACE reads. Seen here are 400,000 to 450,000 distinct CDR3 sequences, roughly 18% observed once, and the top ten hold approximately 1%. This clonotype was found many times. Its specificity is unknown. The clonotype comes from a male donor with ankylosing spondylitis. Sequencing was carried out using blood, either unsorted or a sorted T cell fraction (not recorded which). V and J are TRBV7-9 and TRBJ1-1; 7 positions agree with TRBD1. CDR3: CASSLAKGASEAFF. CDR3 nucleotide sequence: TGTGCCAGCAGCTTAGCGAAGGGGGCCAGTGAAGCTTTCTTT.